This TCR beta chain derives from a study of control samples from healthy donors and cancer patients. The trim removed 0 bases at V and 6 bases at J, leaving 7 bases unmatched. The CDR3 is made up of 15 amino acids. Germline CDR1 is SNHLY and CDR2 is FYNNEI. Data came from immunoSEQ multiplex PCR; TCRdb stores just in-frame clones and leaves some out. The sample holds 120,000 or so clones, approximately 87% seen once. The sample was blood. J is TRBJ2-7 and V is TRBV2; 8 positions agree with TRBD2. This clonotype originated in a man aged 25-45 years in good health. The CDR3 DNA reads as TGTGCCAGCAGTGAAGCGCTTCGGGGGGGCAGCGAGCAGTACTTC. This encodes CASSEALRGGSEQYF.